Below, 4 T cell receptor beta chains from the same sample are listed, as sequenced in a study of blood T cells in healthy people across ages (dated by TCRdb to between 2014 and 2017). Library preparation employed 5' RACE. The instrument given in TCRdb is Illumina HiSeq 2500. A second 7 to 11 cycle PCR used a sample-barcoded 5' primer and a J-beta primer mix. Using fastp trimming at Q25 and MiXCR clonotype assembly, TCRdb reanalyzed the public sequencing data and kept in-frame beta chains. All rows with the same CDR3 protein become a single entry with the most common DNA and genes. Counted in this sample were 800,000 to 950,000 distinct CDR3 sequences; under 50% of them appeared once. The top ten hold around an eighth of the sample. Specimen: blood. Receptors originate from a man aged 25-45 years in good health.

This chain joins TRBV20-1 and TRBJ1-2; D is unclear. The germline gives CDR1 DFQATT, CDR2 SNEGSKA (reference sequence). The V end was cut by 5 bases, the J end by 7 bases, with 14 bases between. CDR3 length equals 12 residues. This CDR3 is CSAPRTDSGYTF. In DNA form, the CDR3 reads TGCAGTGCTCCCCGGACGGACTCTGGCTACACCTTC.

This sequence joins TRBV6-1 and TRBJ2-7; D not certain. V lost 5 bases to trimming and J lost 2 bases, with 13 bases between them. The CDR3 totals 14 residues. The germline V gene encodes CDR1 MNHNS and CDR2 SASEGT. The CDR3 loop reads CASSPRTATYEQYF. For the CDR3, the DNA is TGTGCCAGCAGTCCTCGGACGGCTACCTACGAGCAGTACTTC.

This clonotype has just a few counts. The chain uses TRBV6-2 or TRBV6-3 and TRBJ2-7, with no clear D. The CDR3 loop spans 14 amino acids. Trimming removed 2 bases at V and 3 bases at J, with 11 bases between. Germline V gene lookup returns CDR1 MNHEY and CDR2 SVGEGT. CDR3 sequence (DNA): TGTGCCAGCAGTTACACAGCACGGCACTACGAGCAGTACTTC. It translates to CASSYTARHYEQYF.

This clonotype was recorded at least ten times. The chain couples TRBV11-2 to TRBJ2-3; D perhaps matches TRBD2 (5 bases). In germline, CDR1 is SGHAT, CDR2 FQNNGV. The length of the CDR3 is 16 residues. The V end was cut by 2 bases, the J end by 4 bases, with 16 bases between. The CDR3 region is CASSLRAAQRADTQYF. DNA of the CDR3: TGTGCCAGCAGCTTAAGGGCCGCCCAGAGGGCAGATACGCAGTATTTT.